This T cell receptor beta chain was obtained from a study of tumor-infiltrating lymphocytes in primary liver carcinoma. Across the whole study: Surgeons treated the primary liver carcinoma of the patients by surgical resection. Participating patients were men and women between 30 and 69 years old. The study reported T1-T3 N0M0 tumors spanning 4.2 to 10 cm. The study, taken as a whole, reports: Tumors had a significantly higher top-250-clone fraction than blood (p = 0.039).

Unsorted whole blood supplied the RNA, and germline DNA was extracted too. As for this clonotype: Its antigen remains unknown.

This CDR3 has 16 amino acids. V trimming: 0 bases; J trimming: 2 bases; junction bases outside the gene matches: 6. Looked up from germline, CDR1 is SGHDN and CDR2 is FVKESK. A constant-region primer primed TCR beta cDNA synthesis from 400 to 550 ng of total RNA. Library construction for TCR beta comprised three nested multiplex PCR rounds performed with slightly modified ARM-PCR. The two initial PCR rounds, around 11 cycles each, used TRBV1-TRBV30 forward and C-beta reverse primers. One entry per CDR3 protein, called by TCRdb with MiXCR from the multiplex PCR reads. Among about 300,000 distinct CDR3 sequences listed, 50% to 70% were seen once.

The source of this sequence is a man aged 40-50 years with primary liver carcinoma and hepatitis B virus infection. The V gene is TRBV14, the J gene TRBJ2-7, with 8 bases fitting TRBD2. Source material: peripheral blood. The CDR3 DNA follows: TGTGCCAGCAGCCAAGAAACTAGCGGAGGGACCTACGAGCAGTACTTC. This gives the protein CASSQETSGGTYEQYF.